This T cell receptor beta chain came from a study of post-analysis software for immune sequencing data. On the study more broadly: Recorded disease courses covered relapsing-remitting, secondary progressive and progressive-relapsing multiple sclerosis. Some patients had no subtype annotation.

General observations from the study: Comparison of patients with controls showed about 5 TRBV segments more frequent in patients, TRBV5-6, TRBV5-1 and TRBV20-1 among them. People with multiple sclerosis had a significantly lower normalized Chao1 diversity than controls did. Batch-matched samples strongly co-clustered by F measure.

The V and J ends lost 3 bases and 3 bases, in that order; junction bases with no gene match: 5. In germline, CDR1 is DFQATT, CDR2 SNEGSKA (reference sequence). The CDR3 has 15 amino acids. In its sample, this clonotype was seen a few times. What it recognizes is unknown. Prepared libraries of TCR beta cDNA carried unique molecular identifiers. cDNA molecules numbering 450,000 to 650,000 came from approximately 0.91 to 9.4 million T cells. From the PCR reads, TCRdb called clonotypes with MiXCR, one entry per CDR3 protein. The table lists roughly 730,000 distinct CDR3 sequences, around 27% of them singletons.

This receptor was obtained from a girl aged 10 to 17 with multiple sclerosis. V gene TRBV20-1 combines with J gene TRBJ2-3; 11 bases are a match to TRBD2. The sample taken for sequencing was blood. CDR3 in DNA: TGCAGTGCTAGTACTAGCGGGAGTGGGACAGATACGCAGTATTTT. Residues: CSASTSGSGTDTQYF.